This TCR beta chain came from a study of blood T cell repertoires in COVID-19. Study-wide background: Sample material is recorded as cDNA or gDNA derived from T cells, B-cell-depleted T cells, or PBMCs.

V gave up 3 bases and J gave up 2 bases; unmatched junction bases: 8. Germline loops: CDR1 SGHAT, CDR2 FQNNGV. CDR3 length: 18 amino acids. Original methodology: Counts of nucleated cells, estimated from reference gene primer amplification, were obtained. Sequencing was performed with immunoSEQ multiplex PCR; in TCRdb, only in-frame clones are kept and a portion is missing. The DNA was the basis for D and trimming; V, J and clone size are from that table. The data contain fewer than 20,000 clones, about 91% of them singletons. Participants were aged roughly 18 to 100 years from around 24 US areas. This TCR was recovered from a woman aged 25 to 39 who had recovered from COVID-19. The specimen sequenced was PBMCs or T cells enriched from blood (not recorded which). The J gene is TRBJ2-3, the V gene TRBV11-2, with TRBD2 matching 13 bases. CDR3 nucleotides: TGTGCCAGCAGCTTTACTAGCGGGGGGGCCGTTCCCACAGATACGCAGTATTTT. Translating gives CASSFTSGGAVPTDTQYF.